The present T cell receptor beta chain was sequenced within a study of shared clonotypes between healthy human individuals. General study points: Incomplete sequencing of sorted subsets was indicated by rarefaction despite large depth. Naive subsets usually exceeded memory subsets in estimated richness.

This CDR3 is 14 amino acids long. Trimming cost V 1 base and J 4 bases; bases outside gene matches: 3. Germline V gene data show CDR1 as LGHNA and CDR2 as YNFKEQ. About this clone itself: The antigen is unknown.

Assay used: immunoSEQ multiplex PCR; TCRdb lists only in-frame clones, some missing. The sample includes 110,000 or so clones, more than 65% of them seen just once. This TCR derives from a woman in her 30s in good health. The chain carries TRBV4-2 and TRBJ2-7, with TRBD2 matching over 8 bases. Sequenced material: memory CD8+ T cells sorted from blood. Sample subset: CD45RO+ cells pooled with CCR7-negative TemRA cells. The CDR3 loop is CASSQAGGPYEQYF. CDR3 nucleotide sequence: TGTGCCAGCAGCCAAGCGGGAGGGCCGTACGAGCAGTACTTC.